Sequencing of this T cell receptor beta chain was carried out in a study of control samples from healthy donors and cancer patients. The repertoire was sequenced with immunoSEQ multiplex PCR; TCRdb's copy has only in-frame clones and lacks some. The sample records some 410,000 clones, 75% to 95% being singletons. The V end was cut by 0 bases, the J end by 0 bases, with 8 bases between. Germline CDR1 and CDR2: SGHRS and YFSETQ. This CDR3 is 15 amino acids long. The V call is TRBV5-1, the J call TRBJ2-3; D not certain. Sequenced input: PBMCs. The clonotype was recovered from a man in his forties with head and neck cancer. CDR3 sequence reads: CASSLEWPSTDTQYF. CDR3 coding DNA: TGCGCCAGCAGCTTGGAGTGGCCTAGCACAGATACGCAGTATTTT.